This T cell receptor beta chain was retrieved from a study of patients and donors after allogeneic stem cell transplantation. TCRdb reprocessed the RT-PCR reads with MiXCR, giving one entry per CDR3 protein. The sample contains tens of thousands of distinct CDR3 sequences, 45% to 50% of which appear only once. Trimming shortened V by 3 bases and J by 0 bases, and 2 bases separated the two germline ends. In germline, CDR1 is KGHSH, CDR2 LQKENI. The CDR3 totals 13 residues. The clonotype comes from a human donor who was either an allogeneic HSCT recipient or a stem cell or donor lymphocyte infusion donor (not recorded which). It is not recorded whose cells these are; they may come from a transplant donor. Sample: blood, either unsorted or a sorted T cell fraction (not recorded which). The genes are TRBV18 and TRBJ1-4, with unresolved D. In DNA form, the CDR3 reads TGTGCCAGCTCACCTTCAACTAATGAAAAACTGTTTTTT. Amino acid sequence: CASSPSTNEKLFF.